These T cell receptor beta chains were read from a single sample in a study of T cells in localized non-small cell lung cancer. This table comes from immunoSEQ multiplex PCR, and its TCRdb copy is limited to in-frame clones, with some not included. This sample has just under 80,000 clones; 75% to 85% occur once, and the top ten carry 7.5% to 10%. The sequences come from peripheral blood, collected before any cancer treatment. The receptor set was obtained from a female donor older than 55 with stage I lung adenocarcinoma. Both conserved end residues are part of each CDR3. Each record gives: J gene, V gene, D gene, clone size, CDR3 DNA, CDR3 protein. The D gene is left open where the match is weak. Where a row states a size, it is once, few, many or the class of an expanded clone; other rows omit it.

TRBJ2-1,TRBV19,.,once,TGTGCCAGTAGTATTTTGAACAATGAGCAGTTCTTC,CASSILNNEQFF
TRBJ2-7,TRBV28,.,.,TGTGCCAGCAGCCAGCCACTTGGGTCTAGCCCCTACGAGCAGTACTTC,CASSQPLGSSPYEQYF
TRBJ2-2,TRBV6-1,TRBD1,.,TGTGCCAGCAGGACAGGGTTCGGGAACACCGGGGAGCTGTTTTTT,CASRTGFGNTGELFF
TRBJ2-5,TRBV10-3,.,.,TGTGCCATCCGCAGGGGCCTTAACCAAGAGACCCAGTACTTC,CAIRRGLNQETQYF
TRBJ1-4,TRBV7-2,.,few,TGTGCCAGCAGCTTAGTTCTGGCTCCAAATGAAAAACTGTTTTTT,CASSLVLAPNEKLFF
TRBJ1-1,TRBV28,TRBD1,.,TGTGCCAGCAGTGTACAGGGGCGTGCTGAAGCTTTCTTT,CASSVQGRAEAFF
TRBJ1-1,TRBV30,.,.,TGTGCCTGGAGTCGAGACAGTAGGAACACTGAAGCTTTCTTT,CAWSRDSRNTEAFF
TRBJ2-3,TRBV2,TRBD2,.,TGTGCCAGCAGCGCCTACGGGGGGTCAGATACGCAGTATTTT,CASSAYGGSDTQYF
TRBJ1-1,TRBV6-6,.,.,TGTGCCAGCAGTTACGCGATGGAGGCAGCTGAAGCTTTCTTT,CASSYAMEAAEAFF
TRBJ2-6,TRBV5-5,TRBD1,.,TGTGCCAGCAGCCCGGGGACAGCCTCTGGGGCCAACGTCCTGACTTTC,CASSPGTASGANVLTF
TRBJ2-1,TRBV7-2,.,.,TGTGCCAGCAGCCAAACTAGCAGGAGCTACAATGAGCAGTTCTTC,CASSQTSRSYNEQFF
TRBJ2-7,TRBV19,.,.,TGTGCCAGTAGTACCCACGGCAGGGCGCACTACGAGCAGTACTTC,CASSTHGRAHYEQYF
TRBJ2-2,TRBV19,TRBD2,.,TGTGCCAGTAGTTCGGATGCTAGCGGGAGGGTCGGGAACACCGGGGAGCTGTTTTTT,CASSSDASGRVGNTGELFF
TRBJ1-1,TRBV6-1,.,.,TGTGCCAGCCTGGCGGGGAATGAAGCTTTCTTT,CASLAGNEAFF
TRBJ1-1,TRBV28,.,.,TGTGCCAGCAGTCTCCACAGGGCCTTAAACACTGAAGCTTTCTTT,CASSLHRALNTEAFF
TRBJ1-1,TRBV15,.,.,TGTGCCACCAGCAGCCCAGTTAGCGACACTGAAGCTTTCTTT,CATSSPVSDTEAFF
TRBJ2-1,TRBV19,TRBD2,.,TGTGCCAGTAGTGACCGGACTAGCGGGGGGGCCAACTACAATGAGCAGTTCTTC,CASSDRTSGGANYNEQFF
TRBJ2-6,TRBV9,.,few,TGTGCCAGCAGCGTAGGACGAGCTGGGGCCAACGTCCTGACTTTC,CASSVGRAGANVLTF
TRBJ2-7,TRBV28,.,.,TGTGCCAGCACCCAAGGTGCAGGGAGGACCTACGAGCAGTACTTC,CASTQGAGRTYEQYF
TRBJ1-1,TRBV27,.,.,TGTGCCAGCAGTGAGGGTTACCCTTCCTTTGCTTTCTTT,CASSEGYPSFAFF
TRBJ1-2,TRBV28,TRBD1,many,TGTGCCAGCAGTTTCATCGGGACAGGGGCGTTTAAGGATGGCTACACCTTC,CASSFIGTGAFKDGYTF
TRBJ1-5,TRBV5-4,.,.,TGTGCCAGCAGCTTGGAGATGGATCAGCCCCAGCATTTT,CASSLEMDQPQHF